This T cell receptor beta chain appears in the sequencing data of a study of blood T cells in healthy people across ages. For the second PCR, which ran for roughly 6 to 12 cycles, a sample-barcoded 5' primer and a J-beta primer mix were used. TCRdb analysed the 5' RACE reads with MiXCR anew, one entry per CDR3 protein. The repertoire holds around 820,000 distinct CDR3 sequences, 25% seen once, with 3% to 4.5% in the top ten. Separately, the same data were catalogued under a study of T cells of mothers and their children. As that study records: A primer called M1S, used in the second PCR, added sample barcodes and 2-4 random nucleotides.

Specimen: blood. The sequence derives from a boy younger than 18 in good health.

The CDR3 region has the DNA TGTGCCAGCAGCTTAAACTCTCTCGGTCAGGGGCCCCAGCATTTT. Translation gives CASSLNSLGQGPQHF. The V gene is TRBV7-2, the J gene TRBJ1-5, with D possibly being TRBD1 (5 bases). Germline V gives CDR1 SGHTA, CDR2 FQGNSA. The ends were cut back, 2 bases at V and 9 bases at J, with 17 bases in the middle. The CDR3 is made up of 15 amino acids. Based on the CDR3 plus reference TRBV7-2 and TRBJ1-5, the full variable domain is GAGVSQSPSNKVTEKGKDVELRCDPISGHTALYWYRQSLGQGLEFLIYFQGNSAPDKSGLPSDRFSAERTGGSVSTLTIQRTQQEDSAVYLCASSLNSLGQGPQHFGDGTRLSIL.